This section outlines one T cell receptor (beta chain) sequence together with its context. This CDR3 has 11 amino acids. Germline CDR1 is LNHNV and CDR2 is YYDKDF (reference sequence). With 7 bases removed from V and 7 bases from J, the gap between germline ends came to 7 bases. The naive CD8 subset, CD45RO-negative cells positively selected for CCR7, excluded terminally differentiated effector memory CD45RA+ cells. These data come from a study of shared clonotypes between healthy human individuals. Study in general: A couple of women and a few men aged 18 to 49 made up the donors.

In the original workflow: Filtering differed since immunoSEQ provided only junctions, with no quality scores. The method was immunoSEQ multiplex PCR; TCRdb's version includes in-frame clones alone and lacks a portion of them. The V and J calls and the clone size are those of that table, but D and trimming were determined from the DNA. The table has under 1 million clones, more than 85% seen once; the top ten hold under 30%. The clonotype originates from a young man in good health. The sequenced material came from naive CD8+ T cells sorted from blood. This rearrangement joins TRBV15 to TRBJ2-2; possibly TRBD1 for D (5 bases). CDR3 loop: CATIDSGELFF. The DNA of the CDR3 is TGTGCCACCATTGACAGCGGGGAGCTGTTTTTT.